A selection of T cell receptor beta chains follows, all from one sample in a study of blood T cell repertoires in COVID-19. Clones were sequenced by immunoSEQ multiplex PCR, and TCRdb holds only the in-frame ones, with some missing. In the table there are 110,000 to 150,000 clones, under 90% of which are singletons. The sample taken for sequencing was peripheral blood. Receptors were obtained from a human donor in a cohort sampled during active COVID-19. The CDR3 runs from the conserved cysteine through the conserved F or W. A D gene is named only where the DNA matches it firmly. Some rows have no size entry. The others give once, few or many, or a class for an expanded clone.

d_call j_call v_call clone_size cdr3_aa cdr3_nt
. TRBJ1-1 TRBV18 once CASSPLSEGNTEAFF TGTGCCAGCTCACCACTTTCCGAGGGAAACACTGAAGCTTTCTTT
TRBD1 TRBJ2-1 TRBV24-1 . CATSSSGGTGNYNEQFF TGTGCCACCAGTTCCTCCGGTGGGACAGGGAACTACAATGAGCAGTTCTTC
TRBD1 TRBJ1-1 TRBV5-1 once CASSSGQGRNTEAFF TGCGCCAGCAGCTCGGGACAGGGGCGGAACACTGAAGCTTTCTTT
. TRBJ2-5 TRBV9 . CASSPRPVEETQYF TGTGCCAGCAGCCCCCGCCCAGTGGAAGAGACCCAGTACTTC
TRBD1 TRBJ2-5 TRBV7-9 . CATTGTGSLQETQYF TGTGCCACAACAGGGACAGGGAGCTTGCAAGAGACCCAGTACTTC
. TRBJ2-3 TRBV15 . CATSRKTRGEDTQYF TGTGCCACCAGCAGAAAGACTAGAGGGGAGGATACGCAGTATTTT
TRBD1 TRBJ1-5 TRBV2 . CASRAGQGSQPQHF TGTGCCAGCAGGGCCGGACAGGGTAGTCAGCCCCAGCATTTT
. TRBJ2-5 TRBV20-1 . CSASVLSVAQETQYF TGCAGTGCTAGTGTGCTCTCGGTCGCCCAAGAGACCCAGTACTTC
. TRBJ1-4 TRBV2 many CASSEEDEKLFF TGTGCCAGCAGTGAGGAGGACGAAAAACTGTTTTTT
TRBD2 TRBJ2-7 TRBV9 . CASSVVGGGSYEQYF TGTGCCAGCAGCGTAGTGGGGGGGGGCTCCTACGAGCAGTACTTC
TRBD1 TRBJ1-2 TRBV3-1/TRBV3-2 . CASSQGQGASGYTF TGTGCCAGCAGCCAAGGACAGGGGGCGAGTGGCTACACCTTC
. TRBJ2-5 TRBV11-1 . CASSLGGAGEETQYF TGTGCCAGCAGCTTGGGGGGTGCAGGAGAAGAGACCCAGTACTTC
. TRBJ2-2 TRBV6-2/TRBV6-3 . CASSATGGNTGELFF TGTGCCAGCAGCGCGACAGGAGGGAACACCGGGGAGCTGTTTTTT
. TRBJ1-3 TRBV5-1 . CASPEVLSFTSGNTIYF TGCGCCAGCCCTGAGGTACTATCTTTTACCTCGGGAAACACCATATATTTT
TRBD1 TRBJ2-7 TRBV6-5 . CASSYLGTDYEQYF TGTGCCAGCAGTTACCTCGGGACAGACTACGAGCAGTACTTC
TRBD2 TRBJ2-7 TRBV4-3 once CASSPTSGDSSYEQYF TGCGCCAGCAGCCCAACTAGCGGGGATAGCTCCTACGAGCAGTACTTC
. TRBJ2-4 TRBV21-1 . CASAGTMKNIQYF TGTGCCAGTGCCGGGACTATGAAAAACATTCAGTACTTC
TRBD1 TRBJ1-5 TRBV5-4 . CASSLAGQGNQPQHF TGTGCCAGCAGCTTGGCCGGACAGGGGAATCAGCCCCAGCATTTT
TRBD2 TRBJ2-1 TRBV3-1/TRBV3-2 . CASSGTSGGNEQFF TGTGCCAGCAGTGGAACTAGCGGGGGAAATGAGCAGTTCTTC
TRBD2 TRBJ2-3 TRBV9 . CASSPPGTSLNTQYF TGTGCCAGCAGCCCCCCGGGGACTAGCTTGAATACGCAGTATTTT
TRBD1 TRBJ2-2 TRBV5-1 . CASSPPGQMTGELFF TGCGCCAGCAGCCCCCCGGGACAGATGACCGGGGAGCTGTTTTTT
. TRBJ1-2 TRBV25-1 . CASSLQGDYGYTF TGTGCCAGCAGTCTACAGGGAGACTATGGCTACACCTTC
TRBD1 TRBJ2-7 TRBV9 . CASSRLDRVSEQYF TGTGCCAGCAGCCGTCTAGACAGGGTGAGCGAGCAGTACTTC
TRBD1 TRBJ2-2 TRBV4-3 . CASSQAAGGTNTGELFF TGCGCCAGCAGCCAAGCCGCAGGGGGCACGAACACCGGGGAGCTGTTTTTT
. TRBJ1-2 TRBV7-9 . CASSYQGVGYGYTF TGTGCCAGCAGCTACCAGGGTGTGGGCTATGGCTACACCTTC
. TRBJ1-1 TRBV5-6 . CASSLLAVNTEAFF TGTGCCAGCAGCTTACTTGCGGTTAACACTGAAGCTTTCTTT
. TRBJ1-1 TRBV7-2 . CASRDNYAGRPEAFF TGTGCCAGCAGGGACAACTACGCGGGGAGGCCGGAAGCTTTCTTT